Listed below are T cell receptor beta chains from one sample, sequenced in a study of blood T cell repertoires in COVID-19. Produced via immunoSEQ multiplex PCR; TCRdb's table is partial and in-frame only. The table has under 300,000 clones, approximately 90% seen once. The sequencing sample was made of PBMCs or T cells enriched from blood (not recorded which). The receptors shown here come from a woman aged 25 to 39 with acute COVID-19. CDR3s include the opening cysteine and the closing phenylalanine or tryptophan. D genes are given only for firm matches. Clone size is given for some rows only: seen once, a few or many times, or a class if the clone is expanded.

length,V,size,D,J,DNA,CDR3
13,TRBV7-9,NA,NA,TRBJ2-7,TGTGCCAGCAGCCGGACAAAAGAATACGAGCAGTACTTC,CASSRTKEYEQYF
15,TRBV10-3,NA,TRBD1,TRBJ2-7,TGTGCCATCAGTAAACCGGGACAGGGGAATTACGAGCAGTACTTC,CAISKPGQGNYEQYF
13,TRBV6-5,NA,NA,TRBJ1-2,TGTGCCAGTGGGAGCCGTCGTCGGTATGGCTACACCTTC,CASGSRRRYGYTF
13,TRBV12-1,once,NA,TRBJ2-7,TGTGCCAGCGTGGGGGGACAGGCCTACGAGCAGTACTTC,CASVGGQAYEQYF
15,TRBV11-2,NA,NA,TRBJ2-1,TGTGCCAGCAGCCTCCAACGGACTATCTACAATGAGCAGTTCTTC,CASSLQRTIYNEQFF
14,TRBV24-1,NA,NA,TRBJ1-2,TGTGCCACCAGTGACCTTACAGGGTACGGAGGCTACACCTTC,CATSDLTGYGGYTF
18,TRBV9,NA,TRBD2,TRBJ2-2,TGTGCCAGCAGCCTCGGGGAACTAGCGGGAGTAACTACCGGGGAGCTGTTTTTT,CASSLGELAGVTTGELFF
14,TRBV28,NA,NA,TRBJ1-4,TGTGCCAGCAACACTGGGAGGGGTAATGAAAAACTGTTTTTT,CASNTGRGNEKLFF
16,TRBV6-2/TRBV6-3,NA,TRBD2,TRBJ2-2,TGTGCCAGCAGTCTTGTTGGCGGGAGTGGAACCGGGGAGCTGTTTTTT,CASSLVGGSGTGELFF
13,TRBV6-4,NA,TRBD1,TRBJ1-2,TGTGCCAGCAGCCGGACAGGGGACTATGGCTACACCTTC,CASSRTGDYGYTF
13,TRBV12-3/TRBV12-4,NA,NA,TRBJ1-2,TGTGCCAGCAGTCGGATTCGGACGGACGGGAACTTCTTC,CASSRIRTDGNFF
16,TRBV7-3,NA,NA,TRBJ2-7,TGTGCCCCAGCTCCCTCGAGGGCCGGGCCTGTCTACGAGCAGTACTTC,CAPAPSRAGPVYEQYF
18,TRBV7-2,NA,NA,TRBJ2-1,TGTGCCAGCAGTAAAGCGGGCCTGGCTGGTGCGGGGCGGAATGAGCAGTTCTTC,CASSKAGLAGAGRNEQFF
15,TRBV2,NA,TRBD1,TRBJ1-2,TGTGCCAGCAGCGCACAGGGGACAGGGAATTATGGCTACACCTTC,CASSAQGTGNYGYTF
17,TRBV9,NA,TRBD2,TRBJ2-3,TGTGCCAGCAGCCCCCGGGGACTAGCGGGATCCACAGATACGCAGTATTTT,CASSPRGLAGSTDTQYF
14,TRBV27,NA,NA,TRBJ1-3,TGTGCCAGCAGTCCGACACTCGCTGGAAACACCATATATTTT,CASSPTLAGNTIYF